This entry lists 18 T cell receptor beta chains sequenced from one sample in a study of cytomegalovirus exposure and HLA in healthy donors. Vbeta (60) and Jbeta (13) primers were used in the PCR. The protocol was immunoSEQ multiplex PCR, while the TCRdb copy is restricted to in-frame clones and leaves out a portion. The table lists 200,000 or so clones, more than 75% of them singletons. The sequencing input was PBMCs. All receptors derive from a woman in her forties or fifties in good health and CMV-seropositive.

This chain connects TRBV6-6 to TRBJ2-4; perhaps TRBD1 as D (5 bases). The CDR3 spans 12 residues. The germline V and J ends were trimmed by 4 bases and 8 bases, with 9 bases remaining between them. Germline lookup yields CDR1 MNHNY and CDR2 SVGAGI (reference sequence). In DNA, the CDR3 is TGTGCCAGCAGTTCCACCAGGGACATTCAGTACTTC. Its protein is CASSSTRDIQYF.

The chain uses TRBV6-6 and TRBJ2-5; TRBD1 matches 10 bases. The V gene's germline CDR1 is MNHNY and CDR2 SVGAGI (reference sequence). V was clipped by 6 bases and J by 5 bases; unmatched bases: 6. CDR3 size: 14 residues. The chain's CDR3 is CASRRQGAVETQYF. The DNA of the CDR3 is TGTGCCAGCAGGAGACAGGGGGCTGTCGAGACCCAGTACTTC.

The chain links TRBV30 to TRBJ1-2; 8 nucleotides agree with TRBD1. J lost 6 bases, V lost 0 bases, and 6 bases had no gene match. The CDR3 consists of 14 residues. Germline V CDR1 and CDR2: GTSNPN, SVGIG (reference sequence). CDR3 loop: CAWSVSRTGNGYTF. The CDR3 nucleotides read TGTGCCTGGAGTGTTTCCAGGACAGGGAATGGCTACACCTTC.

CDR3 loop: CAVTGTSGNNEQFF. In nucleotides, the CDR3 is TGTGCCGTGACTGGGACTAGCGGAAACAATGAGCAGTTCTTC. The chain combines TRBV19 with TRBJ2-1; 11 nucleotides line up with TRBD2. CDR1 and CDR2 from the germline V gene are LNHDA and SQIVND (reference sequence). J gave up 5 bases and V 11 bases, and 8 bases lay outside the gene matches. This CDR3 region has 14 residues.

The genes are TRBV7-2 and TRBJ1-5, with TRBD1 matching over 7 bases. Germline V CDR1 and CDR2: SGHTA, FQGNSA. CDR3 length: 14 amino acids. V gave up 6 bases and J gave up 5 bases; unmatched junction bases: 7. The chain's CDR3 is CASSFRQGDQPQHF. The CDR3 DNA is TGTGCCAGCAGTTTTCGACAGGGCGATCAGCCCCAGCATTTT.

The rearrangement links TRBV5-4 to TRBJ2-5; no clear D. The V gene's germline CDR1 is SGHNT and CDR2 YYREEE (reference sequence). The CDR3 loop spans 11 amino acids. V lost 4 bases and J lost 2, with 3 bases in between. CDR3 nucleotides: TGTGCCAGCAGCGCGCAAGAGACCCAGTACTTC. Translated, it gives CASSAQETQYF.

The genes are TRBV28 and TRBJ1-5, with D tentatively TRBD1 (6 bases). The CDR3 covers 17 residues. Germline assignment: CDR1 MDHEN and CDR2 SYDVKM. The V end lost 6 bases, the J end lost 0 bases, and 18 bases lay between the germline ends. The DNA for the CDR3 is TGTGCCAGCAGCCATCGCACAGGGAGCGGTAGCAATCAGCCCCAGCATTTT. It yields the protein CASSHRTGSGSNQPQHF.

The chain links TRBV28 to TRBJ2-2, with D possibly being TRBD2 (5 bases). The CDR3 spans 15 residues. The germline V and J ends were trimmed by 1 base and 2 bases, with 8 bases remaining between them. Germline assignment: CDR1 MDHEN and CDR2 SYDVKM. CDR3 in DNA: TGTGCCAGCAGTTTATCACTAGGAAACACCGGGGAGCTGTTTTTT. Translation: CASSLSLGNTGELFF.

The chain couples TRBV19 to TRBJ2-5, with 9 bases that match TRBD2. The V segment lost 5 bases and the J segment 5 bases; nucleotides outside the gene matches: 3. The germline gives CDR1 LNHDA, CDR2 SQIVND (reference sequence). This CDR3 has 13 residues. In DNA form, the CDR3 reads TGTGCCAGTAGTTTAGCGGGGGTGGAGACCCAGTACTTC. Translating gives CASSLAGVETQYF. Filled out from reference TRBV19 and TRBJ2-5, the complete variable domain reads DGGITQSPKYLFRKEGQNVTLSCEQNLNHDAMYWYRQDPGQGLRLIYYSQIVNDFQKGDIAEGYSVSREKKESFPLTVTSAQKNPTAFYLCASSLAGVETQYFGPGTRLLVL.

V gene TRBV2 combines with J gene TRBJ2-7, with D tentatively TRBD2 (6 bases). V gave up 8 bases and J gave up 1 base, with 15 bases separating them. Germline V CDR1 and CDR2: SNHLY, FYNNEI. This CDR3 has 14 amino acids. The DNA for the CDR3 is TGTGCCAGCGTGGTAGAGGCGGGATCCTACGAGCAGTACTTC. The encoded protein is CASVVEAGSYEQYF.

This CDR3 reads CASSFMAAGRSPLHF. The CDR3 coding sequence is TGTGCCAGCAGTTTCATGGCTGCAGGGCGGTCACCCCTCCACTTT. The chain uses TRBV28 and TRBJ1-6, with D maybe TRBD1 (5 bases). Germline assignment: CDR1 MDHEN and CDR2 SYDVKM. Trimming left V 3 bases short and J 10 bases short, with 16 bases between. The CDR3 runs 15 residues.

J is TRBJ1-6 and V is TRBV27, with D unresolved. V lost 4 bases and J lost 6, with 7 bases in between. The germline V gene has CDR1 MNHEY and CDR2 SMNVEV (reference sequence). This CDR3 has 13 residues. CDR3 nucleotides: TGTGCCAGCAGTTCAGGATCTAATTCACCCCTCCACTTT. Protein product: CASSSGSNSPLHF.

This chain links TRBV5-8 with TRBJ1-1, with TRBD1 identical over 11 bases. The V segment lost 5 bases and the J segment 2 bases; nucleotides outside the gene matches: 8. The CDR3 is 16 amino acids. Germline V gene lookup returns CDR1 SGHTS and CDR2 YDEGEE. CDR3 nucleotides: TGTGCCAGCAGATATGGACAGGGGGCTTATAACACTGAAGCTTTCTTT. Protein product: CASRYGQGAYNTEAFF.

This clone was seen a single time. This chain joins TRBV28 and TRBJ2-7; D not certain. The germline gives CDR1 MDHEN, CDR2 SYDVKM. The CDR3 has 16 amino acids. Trimming took 1 base from V and 4 from J, leaving 17 bases between them. DNA of the CDR3: TGTGCCAGCAGTTTATTAGCCCTTACCCCTAGGTACGAGCAGTACTTC. It codes for CASSLLALTPRYEQYF.

The rearrangement links TRBV28 to TRBJ2-2, with TRBD2 identical over 7 bases. The germline CDR1 and CDR2 sequences are MDHEN and SYDVKM. V lost 7 bases, J lost 1 base, and 6 bases stayed unmatched. This CDR3 comprises 15 residues. The CDR3 here is CASTLSGVNTGELFF. The CDR3 coding sequence is TGTGCCAGCACCCTGAGCGGGGTGAACACCGGGGAGCTGTTTTTT.

As regards this clone: One junction end disagrees with the germline gene, perhaps due to a read error. The genes are TRBV7-9 and TRBJ1-5, with D possibly being TRBD1 (6 bases). This CDR3 contains 18 residues. CDR1 is SEHNR, CDR2 FQNEAQ, per germline (reference sequence). CDR3 in DNA: TGTTCCAGCAGCTTAGCTAGTCCAGGACAGCTTAGCAATCAGCCCCAGCATTTT. This sequence encodes CSSSLASPGQLSNQPQHF.

The chain uses TRBV28 and TRBJ2-3; 7 nucleotides agree with TRBD1. The CDR3 covers 14 residues. V was clipped by 2 bases and J by 5 bases; unmatched bases: 4. Per germline, CDR1 MDHEN and CDR2 SYDVKM. CDR3 residues: CASSLQGDLDTQYF. The CDR3, as DNA: TGTGCCAGCAGTTTACAGGGGGATTTAGATACGCAGTATTTT.

This clone was found a few times. V and J are TRBV2 and TRBJ1-1; TRBD1 aligns across 9 bases. The CDR3 has 14 amino acids. Unmatched junction bases numbered 10, after V lost 6 bases and J lost 8 bases. Germline values: CDR1 SNHLY, CDR2 FYNNEI. CDR3: CASRETGGVGEAFF. The CDR3 DNA sequence: TGTGCCAGCAGGGAGACAGGGGGAGTTGGCGAAGCTTTCTTT.